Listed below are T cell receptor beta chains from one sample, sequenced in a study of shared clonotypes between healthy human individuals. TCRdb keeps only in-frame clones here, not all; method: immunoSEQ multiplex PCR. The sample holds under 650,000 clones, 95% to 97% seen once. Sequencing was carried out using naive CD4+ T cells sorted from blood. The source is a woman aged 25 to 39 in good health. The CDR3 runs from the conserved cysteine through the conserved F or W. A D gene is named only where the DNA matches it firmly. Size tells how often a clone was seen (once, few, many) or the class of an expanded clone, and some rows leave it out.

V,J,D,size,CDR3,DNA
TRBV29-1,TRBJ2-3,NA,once,CSVEDPTDTQYF,TGCAGCGTTGAAGATCCCACAGATACGCAGTATTTT
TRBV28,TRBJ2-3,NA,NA,CASRSGGVGTDTQYF,TGTGCCAGCAGATCAGGGGGGGTGGGCACAGATACGCAGTATTTT
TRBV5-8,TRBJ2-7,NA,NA,CASSRTPLPYEQYF,TGTGCCAGCAGCCGGACACCCCTGCCCTACGAGCAGTACTTC
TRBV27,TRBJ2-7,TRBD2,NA,CASSLKSGLADYEQYF,TGTGCCAGCAGTTTAAAGTCGGGACTAGCGGATTACGAGCAGTACTTC
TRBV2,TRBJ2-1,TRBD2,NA,CASSQRTSGEQFF,TGTGCCAGCAGTCAAAGGACTAGTGGTGAGCAGTTCTTC
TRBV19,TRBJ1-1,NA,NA,CASSIVGDTEAFF,TGTGCCAGTAGTATTGTGGGGGACACTGAAGCTTTCTTT
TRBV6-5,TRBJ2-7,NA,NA,CASSYLTGGLGEQYF,TGTGCCAGCAGTTACCTCACAGGTGGCTTAGGGGAGCAGTACTTC
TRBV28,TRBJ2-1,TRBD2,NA,CASSAGVSYNEQFF,TGTGCCAGTTCCGCGGGGGTATCCTACAATGAGCAGTTCTTC
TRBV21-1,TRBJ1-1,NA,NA,CASSHGWGGTEAFF,TGTGCCAGCAGCCATGGATGGGGGGGGACTGAAGCTTTCTTT
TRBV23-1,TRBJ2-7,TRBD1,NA,CASSQSNFRQGIAYEQYF,TGCGCCAGCAGTCAATCGAATTTTCGACAGGGTATCGCCTACGAGCAGTACTTC
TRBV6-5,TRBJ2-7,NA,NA,CASSYKKSNGYYEQYF,TGTGCCAGCAGTTATAAGAAGTCGAACGGATACTACGAGCAGTACTTC
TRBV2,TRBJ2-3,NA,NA,CASSATSSSTDTQYF,TGTGCCAGCAGTGCAACTAGCTCCAGCACAGATACGCAGTATTTT
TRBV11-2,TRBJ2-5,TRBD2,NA,CASTSTGLAGGGETQYF,TGTGCCAGCACCAGCACGGGACTAGCGGGAGGTGGGGAGACCCAGTACTTC
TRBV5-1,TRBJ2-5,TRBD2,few,CASSLGLAGEETQYF,TGCGCCAGCAGCTTGGGACTAGCGGGAGAAGAGACCCAGTACTTC
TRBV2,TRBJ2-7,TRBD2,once,CASRLAGAGSYEQYF,TGTGCCAGCAGGTTAGCGGGAGCTGGGTCCTACGAGCAGTACTTC
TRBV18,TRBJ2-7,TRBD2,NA,CASSPGLADSYEQYF,TGTGCCAGCTCACCCGGACTAGCAGATTCCTACGAGCAGTACTTC
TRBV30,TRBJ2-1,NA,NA,CAWSLSYNEQFF,TGTGCCTGGAGTTTAAGTTACAATGAGCAGTTCTTC
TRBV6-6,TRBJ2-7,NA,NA,CASSSIYEQYF,TGTGCCAGCAGTTCGATCTACGAGCAGTACTTC
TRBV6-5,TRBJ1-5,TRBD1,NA,CASNRTGINQPQHF,TGTGCCAGCAACCGGACAGGGATAAATCAGCCCCAGCATTTT
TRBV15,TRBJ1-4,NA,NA,CATSRAENEKLFF,TGTGCCACCAGCAGAGCTGAAAATGAAAAACTGTTTTTT
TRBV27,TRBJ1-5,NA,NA,CASSPQDPYQPQHF,TGTGCCAGCAGTCCACAGGACCCATATCAGCCCCAGCATTTT
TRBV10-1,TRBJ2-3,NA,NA,CASSGPLLASTPDTQYF,TGCGCCAGCAGTGGCCCTCTACTAGCTTCAACCCCAGATACGCAGTATTTT
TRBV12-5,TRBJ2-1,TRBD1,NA,CASGTGTGAYNEQFF,TGTGCTAGTGGAACCGGGACAGGGGCATACAATGAGCAGTTCTTC
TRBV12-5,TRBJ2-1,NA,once,CASGLGHSSSYNEQFF,TGTGCTAGTGGTTTGGGACATTCGAGCTCCTACAATGAGCAGTTCTTC
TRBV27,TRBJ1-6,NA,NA,CASSLSQGNSPLHF,TGTGCCAGCAGTTTATCCCAGGGGAATTCACCCCTCCACTTT
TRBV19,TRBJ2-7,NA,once,CASSIKYRSYEQYF,TGTGCCAGTAGTATAAAATACAGATCCTACGAGCAGTACTTC
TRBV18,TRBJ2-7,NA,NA,CASSPDLYEQYF,TGTGCCAGCTCCCCGGACCTATACGAGCAGTACTTC
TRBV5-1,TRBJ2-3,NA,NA,CASSLSSRADTQYF,TGCGCCAGCAGCTTATCCTCCCGTGCAGATACGCAGTATTTT
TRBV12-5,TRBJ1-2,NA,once,CASGPRRDYGYTF,TGTGCTAGTGGGCCCCGGCGGGACTATGGCTACACCTTC
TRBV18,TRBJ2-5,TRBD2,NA,CASSRLAGEGETQYF,TGTGCCAGCTCTCGGCTAGCGGGAGAGGGTGAGACCCAGTACTTC
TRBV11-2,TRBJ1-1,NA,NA,CASSSREGTEAFF,TGTGCCAGCAGCTCGAGGGAAGGTACTGAAGCTTTCTTT
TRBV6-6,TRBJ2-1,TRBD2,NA,CARNKGGVGEQFF,TGTGCCAGGAATAAGGGAGGGGTAGGTGAGCAGTTCTTC
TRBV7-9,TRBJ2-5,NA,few,CASSPGTPETQYF,TGTGCCAGCAGCCCCGGGACCCCGGAGACCCAGTACTTC
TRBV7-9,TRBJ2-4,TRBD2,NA,CASSPLRGAGMVKNIQYF,TGTGCCAGCAGCCCTCTCCGTGGAGCGGGGATGGTCAAAAACATTCAGTACTTC
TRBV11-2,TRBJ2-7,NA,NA,CASSFISGSYEQYF,TGTGCCAGCAGCTTTATCAGCGGTTCCTACGAGCAGTACTTC
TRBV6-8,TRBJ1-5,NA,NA,CASSYLGTWAPQHF,TGTGCCAGCAGTTACCTCGGGACCTGGGCGCCCCAGCATTTT
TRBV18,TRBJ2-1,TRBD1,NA,CASSPSGQGLYEQFF,TGTGCCAGCTCACCATCGGGACAGGGTTTGTATGAGCAGTTCTTC
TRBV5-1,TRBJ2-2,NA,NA,CASSLRELGGELFF,TGCGCCAGCAGCTTGCGGGAGCTTGGCGGGGAGCTGTTTTTT
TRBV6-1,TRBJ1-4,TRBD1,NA,CASSEPGQGTEKLFF,TGTGCCAGCAGTGAACCGGGACAGGGTACTGAAAAACTGTTTTTT
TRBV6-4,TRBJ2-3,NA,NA,CASSERGDTQYF,TGTGCCAGCAGTGAAAGGGGGGATACGCAGTATTTT
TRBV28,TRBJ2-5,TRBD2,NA,CASSLGLAAGETQYF,TGTGCCAGCAGTTTGGGACTAGCGGCCGGGGAGACCCAGTACTTC
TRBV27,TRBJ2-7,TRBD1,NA,CASSSGQNPSPIGITYEQYF,TGTGCCAGCAGTTCGGGACAGAACCCGTCCCCGATTGGGATTACCTACGAGCAGTACTTC
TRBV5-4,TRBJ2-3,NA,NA,CASSPYTDTQYF,TGTGCCAGCAGCCCTTACACAGATACGCAGTATTTT
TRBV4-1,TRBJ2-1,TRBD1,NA,CASSRPGQPLGEQFF,TGCGCCAGCAGCAGACCGGGACAGCCCCTGGGGGAGCAGTTCTTC